Listed here are 29 T cell receptor beta chains from one sample, sequenced in a study of blood T cell repertoires in COVID-19. Sequencing was performed with immunoSEQ multiplex PCR; in TCRdb, only in-frame clones are kept and a portion is missing. This sample has about 210,000 clones; roughly 80% occur once, and the top ten carry 7.8%. Sequenced: peripheral blood. These receptors came from a woman aged 60-75 years with COVID-19, enrolled during active disease.

This chain links TRBV20-1 with TRBJ2-7, with a weak D call TRBD1 (6 bases). The germline V gene has CDR1 DFQATT and CDR2 SNEGSKA (reference sequence). Trimming cost V 5 bases and J 12 bases, with 17 bases left between them. The CDR3 runs 11 residues. This CDR3 reads CSAAFLRGTYV. In DNA form, the CDR3 reads TGCAGTGCTGCATTTCTCAGGGGAACGTACGTC.

The chain combines TRBV4-2 with TRBJ1-1; D possibly corresponds to TRBD1 (5 bases). The CDR3 is made up of 14 amino acids. V lost 1 base, J lost 5 bases, and 11 bases lay in between. The V gene's germline CDR1 is LGHNA and CDR2 YNFKEQ. The chain's CDR3 is CASSQGLSGTEAFF. The CDR3 DNA reads as TGTGCCAGCAGCCAAGGATTATCAGGGACTGAAGCTTTCTTT.

The chain joins TRBV5-4 to TRBJ2-3; 7 nucleotides match TRBD1. Germline V gives CDR1 SGHNT, CDR2 YYREEE (reference sequence). The length of the CDR3 is 16 residues. V dropped 3 bases and J dropped 5; count of bases not matched to a gene: 12. This chain's CDR3 is CASSSDTTGSIDTQYF. The CDR3 coding sequence is TGTGCCAGCAGCTCAGACACGACAGGGTCGATAGATACGCAGTATTTT.

The CDR3 bases are TGTGCCAGCAGCCCAGGGACAGGCAATGAAAAACTGTTTTTT. This translates into CASSPGTGNEKLFF. The V call is TRBV11-2, the J call TRBJ1-4; 8 bases line up with TRBD1. The junction had 4 bases not matched to a gene; V was cut back by 5 bases and J by 5 bases. CDR1 and CDR2 from the germline V gene are SGHAT and FQNNGV. This CDR3 has 14 amino acids.

This clone was seen a handful of times. The chain carries TRBV7-8 and TRBJ2-2, with D possibly being TRBD2 (5 bases). The V end lost 3 bases, the J end lost 4 bases, and 18 bases lay between the germline ends. The CDR3 length is 17 residues. The V gene's germline CDR1 is SGHVS and CDR2 FQNEAQ. The DNA for the CDR3 is TGTGCCAGCAGCTTGTTCGATTGGGGAGTCCCCACCGGGGAGCTGTTTTTT. Its protein product is CASSLFDWGVPTGELFF.

This clone appeared many times. This rearrangement joins TRBV5-5 to TRBJ1-6; a weak D match, TRBD1 (5 bases). This CDR3 contains 15 residues. Germline CDR1 SGHKS, CDR2 YYEKEE (reference sequence). The V end lost 3 bases, the J end lost 7 bases, and 14 bases lay between the germline ends. This CDR3 reads CASSSPGTVNSPLHF. Written as DNA, the CDR3 is TGTGCCAGCAGCTCGCCCGGGACTGTAAATTCACCCCTCCACTTT.

This chain connects TRBV18 to TRBJ1-1; D is perhaps TRBD1 (5 bases). The CDR3 runs to 16 residues. Trimming cost V 7 bases and J 3 bases, with 21 bases left between them. Per the germline V gene, CDR1 is KGHSH and CDR2 is LQKENI. CDR3 amino acids: CASFPSLLGGDTEAFF. CDR3 bases: TGTGCCAGCTTCCCCTCGCTCCTCGGGGGAGACACTGAAGCTTTCTTT.

This chain uses TRBV6-5 with TRBJ2-2; no firm D call. The CDR3 totals 16 residues. Germline V CDR1 and CDR2: MNHEY, SVGAGI. Trimming stripped 2 bases from V and 1 base from J, with 11 bases between. This chain's CDR3 is CASSYSYRVNTGELFF. The CDR3 DNA is TGTGCCAGCAGTTACAGTTACCGGGTGAACACCGGGGAGCTGTTTTTT.

The chain has TRBV25-1 and TRBJ2-7, with D perhaps TRBD1 (5 bases). The CDR3 length is 14 residues. CDR1 MGHDK and CDR2 SYGVNS come from the germline V gene. V lost 8 bases to trimming and J lost 4 bases, with 18 bases between them. The CDR3 sequence: CASASRQGRYEQYF. CDR3 sequence (DNA): TGTGCCAGCGCCTCAAGGCAGGGAAGGTACGAGCAGTACTTC.

This rearrangement joins TRBV6-5 to TRBJ1-2; 11 nucleotides match TRBD1. V lost 4 bases and J lost 6; bases outside the gene matches: 10. CDR1 is MNHEY and CDR2 is SVGAGI in the germline V gene. The CDR3 length is 16 residues. The CDR3 bases are TGTGCCAGCAGTTCCGGGACAGGGGGTCTCAAAGATGGCTACACCTTC. Its protein is CASSSGTGGLKDGYTF.

This clone was picked up one time. The CDR3 DNA sequence: TGCAGCGTCGGGGCCTACAATGAGCAGTTCTTC. It encodes CSVGAYNEQFF. The V call is TRBV29-1, the J call TRBJ2-1; the D gene is possibly TRBD2 (5 bases). CDR1 SQVTM and CDR2 ANQGSEA come from the germline V gene. The CDR3 length is 11 residues. V was clipped by 6 bases and J by 2 bases, with 5 bases between them.

V gene TRBV25-1 combines with J gene TRBJ2-1; D is ambiguous. Germline V gene lookup returns CDR1 MGHDK and CDR2 SYGVNS. V was trimmed by 7 bases and J by 4 bases, leaving 11 bases between them. CDR3 length equals 13 residues. The CDR3 nucleotides are TGTGCCAGCACTGGGCAGGTATACAATGAGCAGTTCTTC. This encodes CASTGQVYNEQFF.

The chain combines TRBV4-2 with TRBJ1-2; the D is unclear. Per the germline V gene, CDR1 is LGHNA and CDR2 is YNFKEQ. The CDR3 loop spans 15 amino acids. V lost 0 bases and J 0 bases, leaving 8 bases between the germline ends. The CDR3 loop reads CASSQDPGANYGYTF. CDR3 sequence (DNA): TGTGCCAGCAGCCAAGATCCGGGAGCTAACTATGGCTACACCTTC.

This clone was found a few times. The chain recombines TRBV19 with TRBJ2-1, with 8 bases fitting TRBD2. The CDR3 is made up of 15 amino acids. CDR1 LNHDA and CDR2 SQIVND come from the germline V gene (reference sequence). V lost 2 bases to trimming and J lost 8 bases; unmatched junction nucleotides: 8. CDR3 in DNA: TGTGCCAGTAGTATAACGAGCGGGAGACGGGATGAGCAGTTCTTC. It specifies CASSITSGRRDEQFF.

The chain couples TRBV5-1 to TRBJ2-2, with TRBD2 as a possible D gene (6 bases). CDR1 and CDR2 from the germline V gene are SGHRS and YFSETQ. This CDR3 spans 15 amino acids. V lost 0 bases, J lost 3 bases, and 9 bases lay in between. CDR3 amino acids: CASSLAVADTGELFF. DNA for the CDR3: TGCGCCAGCAGCTTGGCGGTAGCGGACACCGGGGAGCTGTTTTTT.

The chain joins TRBV28 to TRBJ1-4, with TRBD1 matching over 7 bases. The V gene's germline CDR1 is MDHEN and CDR2 SYDVKM. J lost 8 bases, V lost 5 bases, and 8 bases had no gene match. There are 14 residues in the CDR3. The CDR3 coding sequence is TGTGCCAGCAGTCCGGACAGGTACGCGGAAAAACTGTTTTTT. This codes for CASSPDRYAEKLFF.

V usage is TRBV7-2 and J usage is TRBJ2-1; maybe TRBD2 (5 bases). Between the trimmed V and J ends, which lost 5 bases and 5 bases, there was a span of 16 bases. The length of the CDR3 is 15 residues. Per germline, CDR1 SGHTA and CDR2 FQGNSA. The CDR3 reads CASSEVGLAHNEQFF. The CDR3 DNA sequence: TGTGCCAGCAGCGAGGTCGGACTGGCGCACAATGAGCAGTTCTTC.

The rearrangement joins TRBV6-5 to TRBJ1-5; 7 bases align to TRBD1. J was trimmed by 0 bases and V by 6 bases; bases with no gene match: 5. The CDR3 has 15 residues. The germline V gene has CDR1 MNHEY and CDR2 SVGAGI. The CDR3 spells CASRKTGTSNQPQHF. CDR3 DNA: TGTGCCAGCAGGAAGACAGGGACTAGCAATCAGCCCCAGCATTTT.

This rearrangement joins TRBV5-6 to TRBJ1-1, with D possibly matching TRBD1 (5 bases). There are 13 residues in the CDR3. Germline assignment: CDR1 SGHDT and CDR2 YYEEEE. With 5 bases removed from V and 4 bases from J, the gap between germline ends came to 12 bases. This CDR3 is CASRLGGVTEAFF. The DNA for the CDR3 is TGTGCCAGCAGGCTGGGAGGGGTCACTGAAGCTTTCTTT.

The V call is TRBV7-2, the J call TRBJ1-4, with unresolved D. Germline-derived CDR1 and CDR2 are SGHTA and FQGNSA. The ends were cut back, 0 bases at V and 5 bases at J, with 10 bases in the middle. The length of the CDR3 is 15 residues. The CDR3 protein is CASSLAWAFNEKLFF. The CDR3 nucleotides are TGTGCCAGCAGCTTAGCGTGGGCTTTCAATGAAAAACTGTTTTTT.

This clone came up once. This chain links TRBV5-1 with TRBJ1-1; 7 nucleotides align to TRBD1. CDR3 length equals 15 residues. V lost 0 bases and J lost 1; bases outside the gene matches: 3. The germline V gene has CDR1 SGHRS and CDR2 YFSETQ. Here the CDR3 DNA reads TGCGCCAGCAGCTTGGCCAACAGGGGGAACACTGAAGCTTTCTTT. Translating gives CASSLANRGNTEAFF.

The V gene is TRBV19, the J gene TRBJ1-2; TRBD1 might be the D (5 bases). The CDR3 runs 18 residues. V was clipped by 6 bases and J by 4 bases, with 27 bases between them. Germline V lookup: CDR1 LNHDA, CDR2 SQIVND (reference sequence). The CDR3 DNA reads as TGTGCCAGTAGCCCGGGGGGGGGTTCATTTCCCCTCTTCTATGGCTACACCTTC. Protein: CASSPGGGSFPLFYGYTF.

The rearrangement links TRBV28 to TRBJ1-4; TRBD1 agrees at 10 bases. There are 14 residues in the CDR3. J was trimmed by 7 bases and V by 5 bases; bases with no gene match: 4. Germline-derived CDR1 and CDR2 are MDHEN and SYDVKM. The CDR3 DNA sequence: TGTGCCAGCAGTAGGACAGGGGGTGGTGAAAAACTGTTTTTT. Translated: CASSRTGGGEKLFF.

This chain joins TRBV2 and TRBJ1-6; a weak D match, TRBD1 (6 bases). The V end was cut by 4 bases, the J end by 9 bases, with 19 bases between. The CDR3 is 16 residues long. CDR1 and CDR2 (germline): SNHLY, FYNNEI. The CDR3 coding sequence is TGTGCCAGCAGTGTAGGGGGGGCGAATACCTTTTCACCCCTCCACTTT. As protein: CASSVGGANTFSPLHF.

On this clone itself: At one of its ends the junction is not consistent with the germline gene, which may arise from a read error. The rearrangement uses TRBV6-1 and TRBJ1-6; the match to TRBD1 covers 7 bases. This CDR3 comprises 15 residues. The germline V gene has CDR1 MNHNS and CDR2 SASEGT. The CDR3 loop reads CASREEGGLNSPLHF. The CDR3 DNA reads as TGTGCCAGCAGAGAAGAAGGGGGCCTTAATTCACCCCTCCACTTT.

The rearrangement links TRBV2 to TRBJ2-2, with a weak D call TRBD1 (6 bases). The CDR3 totals 13 residues. CDR1 and CDR2 from the germline V gene are SNHLY and FYNNEI. V lost 10 bases and J 4 bases, leaving 13 bases between the germline ends. CDR3 loop: CATRATGTGELFF. CDR3 in DNA: TGTGCCACCAGAGCGACAGGCACCGGGGAGCTGTTTTTT.

The table lists this clone with a count of one. The chain links TRBV5-3 to TRBJ2-3; 8 bases agree with TRBD2. TRBV5-3 is reported as an ORF; its role is uncertain. J lost 1 base, V lost 4 bases, and 8 bases had no gene match. CDR3 length equals 16 residues. The CDR3 reads CARSATRGGGTDTQYF. The CDR3 DNA reads as TGTGCCAGAAGCGCAACACGGGGGGGCGGCACAGATACGCAGTATTTT.

The V call is TRBV7-4, the J call TRBJ2-3, with TRBD2 matching over 10 bases. With 2 bases clipped from V and 0 bases from J, the junction kept 5 bases outside the gene matches. Germline assignment: CDR1 SGHVT and CDR2 SQSDAQ. The CDR3 contains 17 residues. The CDR3 sequence: CASSLLLAGESTDTQYF. The CDR3 region has the DNA TGTGCCAGCAGCTTATTGCTAGCGGGAGAGAGCACAGATACGCAGTATTTT.

This rearrangement joins TRBV6-5 to TRBJ1-2; D remains unclear. This CDR3 is 12 amino acids long. CDR1 MNHEY and CDR2 SVGAGI come from the germline V gene. With 5 bases removed from V and 4 bases from J, the gap between germline ends came to 8 bases. The CDR3 sequence: CASSPGAYGYTF. The CDR3 DNA is TGTGCCAGCAGTCCAGGCGCCTATGGCTACACCTTC.